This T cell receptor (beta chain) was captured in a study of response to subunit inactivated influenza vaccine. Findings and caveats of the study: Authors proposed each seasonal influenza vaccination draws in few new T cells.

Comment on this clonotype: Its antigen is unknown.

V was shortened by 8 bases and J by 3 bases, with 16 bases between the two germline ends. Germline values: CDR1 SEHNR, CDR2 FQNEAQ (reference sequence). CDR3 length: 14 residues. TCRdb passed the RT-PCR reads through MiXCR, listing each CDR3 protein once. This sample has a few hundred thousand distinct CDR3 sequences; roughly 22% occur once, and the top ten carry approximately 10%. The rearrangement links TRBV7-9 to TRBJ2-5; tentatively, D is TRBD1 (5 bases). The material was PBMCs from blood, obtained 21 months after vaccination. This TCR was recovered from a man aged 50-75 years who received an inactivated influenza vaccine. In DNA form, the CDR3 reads TGTGCCAGCGGACGTGAGACAGTCAAAGAGACCCAGTACTTC. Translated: CASGRETVKETQYF.